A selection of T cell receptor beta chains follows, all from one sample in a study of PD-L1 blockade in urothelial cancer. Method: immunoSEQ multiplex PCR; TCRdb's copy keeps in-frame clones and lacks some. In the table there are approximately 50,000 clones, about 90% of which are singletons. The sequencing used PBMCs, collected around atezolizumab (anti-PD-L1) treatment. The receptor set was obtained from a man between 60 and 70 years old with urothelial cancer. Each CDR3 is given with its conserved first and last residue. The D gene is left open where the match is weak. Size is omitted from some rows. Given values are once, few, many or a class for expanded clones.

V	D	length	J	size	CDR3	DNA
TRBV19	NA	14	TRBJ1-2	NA	CASSIGESIRGYTF	TGTGCCAGTAGTATAGGGGAGTCAATCCGGGGCTACACCTTC
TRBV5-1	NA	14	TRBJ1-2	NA	CASSFVSGNYGYTF	TGCGCCAGCAGCTTCGTTTCAGGGAATTATGGCTACACCTTC
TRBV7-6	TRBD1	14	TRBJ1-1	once	CASSLARDSPEAFF	TGTGCCAGCAGCTTAGCTAGGGACAGTCCTGAAGCTTTCTTT
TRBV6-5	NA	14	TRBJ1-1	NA	CASSYGRVNTEAFF	TGTGCCAGCAGTTATGGCAGGGTGAACACTGAAGCTTTCTTT
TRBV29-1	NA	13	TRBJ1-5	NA	CSWYRDSNQPQHF	TGCAGCTGGTACAGGGATAGCAATCAGCCCCAGCATTTT
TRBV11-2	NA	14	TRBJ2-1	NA	CASSFGGGSNEQFF	TGTGCCAGCAGCTTCGGTGGTGGGAGCAATGAGCAGTTCTTC
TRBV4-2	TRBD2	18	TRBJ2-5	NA	CASSQDGPGASGQETQYF	TGTGCCAGCAGCCAAGATGGCCCCGGGGCTAGCGGACAAGAGACCCAGTACTTC
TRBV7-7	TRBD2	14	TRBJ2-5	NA	CASSLLGGGETQYF	TGTGCTAGCAGCTTATTAGGCGGGGGGGAGACCCAGTACTTC
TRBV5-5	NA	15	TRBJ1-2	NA	CASSLLSVTNYGYTF	TGTGCCAGCAGCTTGCTATCAGTGACAAACTATGGCTACACCTTC
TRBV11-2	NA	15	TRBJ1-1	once	CATRVGQGMNTEAFF	TGTGCCACAAGGGTGGGTCAGGGGATGAACACTGAAGCTTTCTTT
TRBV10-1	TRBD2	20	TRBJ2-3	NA	CASSESLGLAGGLDTDTQYF	TGCGCCAGCAGTGAGTCGCTCGGACTAGCGGGGGGGCTGGACACAGATACGCAGTATTTT
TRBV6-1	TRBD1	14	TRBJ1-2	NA	CASSPGRGNYGYTF	TGTGCCAGCTCTCCCGGCAGGGGGAACTATGGCTACACCTTC
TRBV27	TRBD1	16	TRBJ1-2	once	CASSRVAGGRSRGYTF	TGTGCCAGCAGCCGCGTCGCAGGGGGTAGGTCGCGGGGCTACACCTTC
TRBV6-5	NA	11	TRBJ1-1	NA	CASHRNTEAFF	TGTGCCAGCCATAGGAACACTGAAGCTTTCTTT
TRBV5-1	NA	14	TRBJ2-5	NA	CASSWSVGGETQYF	TGCGCCAGCAGTTGGAGTGTCGGAGGAGAGACCCAGTACTTC
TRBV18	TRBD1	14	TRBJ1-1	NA	CASSADRAQGEAFF	TGTGCCAGCTCCGCCGACAGGGCACAAGGTGAAGCTTTCTTT
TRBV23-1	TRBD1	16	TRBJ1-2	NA	CASSQLTGTGGYGYTF	TGCGCCAGCAGTCAACTGACAGGGACAGGGGGCTATGGCTACACCTTC
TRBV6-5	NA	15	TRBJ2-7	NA	CASSYSSLSSYEQYF	TGTGCCAGCAGTTACTCGAGTCTTTCTTCCTACGAGCAGTACTTC
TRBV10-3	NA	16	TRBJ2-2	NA	CAISEMIGLLTGELFF	TGTGCCATCAGTGAAATGATAGGACTCTTAACCGGGGAGCTGTTTTTT
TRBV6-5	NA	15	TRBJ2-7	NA	CASSYSTGSRYEQYF	TGTGCCAGCAGTTACTCCACAGGGAGTCGCTACGAGCAGTACTTC
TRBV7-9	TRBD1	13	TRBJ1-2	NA	CASSPQGARGYTF	TGTGCCAGCAGCCCACAGGGGGCTCGAGGCTACACCTTC
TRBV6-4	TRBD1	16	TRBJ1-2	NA	CASSDSRRQGVYGYTF	TGTGCCAGCAGTGACTCGAGGAGGCAGGGGGTCTATGGCTACACCTTC
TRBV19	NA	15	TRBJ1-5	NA	CASSHLTGSNQPQHF	TGTGCCAGTAGCCACCTTACAGGGAGCAATCAGCCCCAGCATTTT
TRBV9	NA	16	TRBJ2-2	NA	CASSVGPGAGTGELFF	TGTGCCAGCAGCGTAGGGCCAGGGGCGGGCACCGGGGAGCTGTTTTTT
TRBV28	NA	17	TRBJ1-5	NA	CASISPVGGIGNQPQHF	TGTGCCAGCATTTCCCCCGTAGGGGGAATAGGGAATCAGCCCCAGCATTTT
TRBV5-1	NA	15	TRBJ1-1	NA	CASSPWGGVGTEAFF	TGCGCCAGCAGCCCGTGGGGGGGCGTGGGGACTGAAGCTTTCTTT
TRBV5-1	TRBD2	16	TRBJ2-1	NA	CASSLGTSGGYNEQFF	TGCGCCAGCAGCCTAGGGACTAGCGGTGGTTACAATGAGCAGTTCTTC
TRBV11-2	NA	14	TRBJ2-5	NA	CASSPTGTKETQYF	TGTGCCAGCAGCCCGACCGGGACAAAAGAGACCCAGTACTTC
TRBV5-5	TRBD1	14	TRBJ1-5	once	CASERAGGSQPQHF	TGTGCCAGCGAGAGGGCAGGGGGCAGCCAGCCCCAGCATTTT
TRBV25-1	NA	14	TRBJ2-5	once	CASSHPGGFETQYF	TGTGCCAGCAGTCACCCGGGTGGCTTCGAGACCCAGTACTTC
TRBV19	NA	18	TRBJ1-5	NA	CASSKGPDSTATIQPQHF	TGTGCCAGTAGTAAGGGTCCTGACAGTACGGCAACTATTCAGCCCCAGCATTTT
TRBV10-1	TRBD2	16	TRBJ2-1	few	CASSGGSGGDYNEQFF	TGCGCCAGCAGTGGGGGTAGCGGGGGGGATTACAATGAGCAGTTCTTC
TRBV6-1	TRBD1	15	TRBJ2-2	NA	CASIRDRGLTGELFF	TGTGCCAGCATCCGAGACAGGGGGCTGACCGGGGAGCTGTTTTTT
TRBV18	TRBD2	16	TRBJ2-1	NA	CASSPGLAGGPYEQFF	TGTGCCAGCTCACCCGGACTAGCGGGGGGCCCTTATGAGCAGTTCTTC
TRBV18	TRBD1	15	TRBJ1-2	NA	CASSPQGQGVWGYTF	TGTGCCAGCTCACCCCAAGGACAGGGGGTTTGGGGCTACACCTTC
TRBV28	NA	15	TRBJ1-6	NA	CASRASQGYNSPLHF	TGTGCCAGCAGAGCATCACAGGGATATAATTCACCCCTCCACTTT
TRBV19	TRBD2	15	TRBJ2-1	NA	CASSIGTRPYNEQFF	TGTGCCAGTAGTATTGGGACTAGGCCCTACAATGAGCAGTTCTTC
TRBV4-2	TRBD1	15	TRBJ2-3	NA	CASSQATGEPDTQYF	TGTGCCAGCAGCCAGGCGACAGGGGAGCCAGATACGCAGTATTTT